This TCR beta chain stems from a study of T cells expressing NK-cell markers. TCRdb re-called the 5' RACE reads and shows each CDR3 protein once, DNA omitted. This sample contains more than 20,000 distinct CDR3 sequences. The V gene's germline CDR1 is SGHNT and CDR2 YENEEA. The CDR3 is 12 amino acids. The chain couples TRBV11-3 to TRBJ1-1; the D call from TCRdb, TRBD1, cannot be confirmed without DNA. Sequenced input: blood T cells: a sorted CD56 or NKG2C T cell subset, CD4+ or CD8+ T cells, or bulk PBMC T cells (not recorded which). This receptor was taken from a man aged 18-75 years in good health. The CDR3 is CASSQGGTEAFF.